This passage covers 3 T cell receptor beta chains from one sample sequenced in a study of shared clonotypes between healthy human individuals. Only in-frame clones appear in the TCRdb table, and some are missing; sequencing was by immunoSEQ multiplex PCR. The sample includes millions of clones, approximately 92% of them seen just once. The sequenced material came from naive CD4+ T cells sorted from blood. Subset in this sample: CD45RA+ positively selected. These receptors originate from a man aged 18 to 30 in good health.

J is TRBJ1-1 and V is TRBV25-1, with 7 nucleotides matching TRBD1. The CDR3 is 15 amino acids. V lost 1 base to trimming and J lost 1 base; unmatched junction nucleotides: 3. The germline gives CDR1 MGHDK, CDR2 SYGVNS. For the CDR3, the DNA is TGTGCCAGCAGTGAATTGGACAGGACGAACACTGAAGCTTTCTTT. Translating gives CASSELDRTNTEAFF.

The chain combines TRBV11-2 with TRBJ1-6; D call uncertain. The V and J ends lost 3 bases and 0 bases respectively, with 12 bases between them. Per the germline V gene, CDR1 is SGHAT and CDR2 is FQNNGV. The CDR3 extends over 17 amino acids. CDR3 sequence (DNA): TGTGCCAGCAGCTTGGACGGATACCTCTCCTATAATTCACCCCTCCACTTT. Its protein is CASSLDGYLSYNSPLHF. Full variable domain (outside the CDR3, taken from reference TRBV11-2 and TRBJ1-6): EAGVAQSPRYKIIEKRQSVAFWCNPISGHATLYWYQQILGQGPKLLIQFQNNGVVDDSQLPKDRFSAERLKGVDSTLKIQPAKLEDSAVYLCASSLDGYLSYNSPLHFGNGTRLTVT.

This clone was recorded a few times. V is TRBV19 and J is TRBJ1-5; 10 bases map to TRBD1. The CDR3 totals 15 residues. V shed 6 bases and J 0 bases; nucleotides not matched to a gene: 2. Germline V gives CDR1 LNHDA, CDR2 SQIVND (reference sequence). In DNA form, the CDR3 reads TGTGCCAGTAGCGGGACAGGGGTTAGCAATCAGCCCCAGCATTTT. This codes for CASSGTGVSNQPQHF.